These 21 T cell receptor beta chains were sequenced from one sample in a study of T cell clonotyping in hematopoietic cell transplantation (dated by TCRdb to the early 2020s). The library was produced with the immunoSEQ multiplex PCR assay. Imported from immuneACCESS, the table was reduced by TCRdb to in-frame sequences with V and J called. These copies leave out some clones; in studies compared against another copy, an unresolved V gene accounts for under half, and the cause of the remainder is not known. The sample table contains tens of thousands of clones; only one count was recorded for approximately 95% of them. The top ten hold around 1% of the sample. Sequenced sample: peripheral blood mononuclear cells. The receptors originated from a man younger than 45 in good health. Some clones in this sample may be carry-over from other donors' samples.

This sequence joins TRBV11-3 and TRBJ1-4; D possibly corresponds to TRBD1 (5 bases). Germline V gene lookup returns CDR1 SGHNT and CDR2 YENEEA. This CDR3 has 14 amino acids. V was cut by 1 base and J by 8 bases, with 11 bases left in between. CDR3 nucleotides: TGTGCCAGCAGCTTAGGGGGCAATGGGGAAAAACTGTTTTTT. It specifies CASSLGGNGEKLFF. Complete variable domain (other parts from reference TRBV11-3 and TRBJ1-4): EAGVVQSPRYKIIEKKQPVAFWCNPISGHNTLYWYLQNLGQGPELLIRYENEEAVDDSQLPKDRFSAERLKGVDSTLKIQPAELGDSAVYLCASSLGGNGEKLFFGSGTQLSVL.

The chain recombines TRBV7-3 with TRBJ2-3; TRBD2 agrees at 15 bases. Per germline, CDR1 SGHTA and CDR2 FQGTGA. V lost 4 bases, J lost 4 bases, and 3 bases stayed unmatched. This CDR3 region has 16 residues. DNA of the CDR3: TGTGCCAGCAGCTCCGGACTAGCGGGGGGGGCAGATACGCAGTATTTT. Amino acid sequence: CASSSGLAGGADTQYF.

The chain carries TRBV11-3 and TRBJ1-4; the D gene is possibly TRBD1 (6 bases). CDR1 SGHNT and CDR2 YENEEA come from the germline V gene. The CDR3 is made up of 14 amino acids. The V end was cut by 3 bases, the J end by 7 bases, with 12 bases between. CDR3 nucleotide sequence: TGTGCCAGCAGCTTCGAAGGGGGGAGTGAAAAACTGTTTTTT. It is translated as CASSFEGGSEKLFF.

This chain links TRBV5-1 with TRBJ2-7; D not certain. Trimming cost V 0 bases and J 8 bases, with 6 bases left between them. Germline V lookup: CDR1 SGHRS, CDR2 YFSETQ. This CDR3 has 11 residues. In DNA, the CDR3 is TGCGCCAGCAGCTTGGATGGGAAGCAGTACTTC. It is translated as CASSLDGKQYF.

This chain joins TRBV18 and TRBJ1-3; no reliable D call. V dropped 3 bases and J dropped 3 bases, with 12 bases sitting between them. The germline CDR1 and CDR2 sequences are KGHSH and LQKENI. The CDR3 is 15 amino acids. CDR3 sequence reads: CASSPSIQLGNTIYF. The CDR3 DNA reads TGTGCCAGCTCACCCAGTATACAGCTTGGAAACACCATATATTTT.

The CDR3 loop is CSVARRGTMRNTEAFF. In DNA, the CDR3 is TGCAGCGTTGCCCGTCGGGGGACGATGAGGAACACTGAAGCTTTCTTT. V gene TRBV29-1 combines with J gene TRBJ1-1, with D tentatively TRBD1 (5 bases). Trimming shortened V by 4 bases and J by 1 base, and 19 bases separated the two germline ends. CDR3 length equals 16 residues. CDR1 SQVTM and CDR2 ANQGSEA come from the germline V gene.

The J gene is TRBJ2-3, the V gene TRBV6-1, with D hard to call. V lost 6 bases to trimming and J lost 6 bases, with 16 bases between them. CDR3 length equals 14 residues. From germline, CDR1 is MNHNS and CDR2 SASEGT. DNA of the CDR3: TGTGCCAGCAGGCCCCAGGTCCTACTTGATACGCAGTATTTT. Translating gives CASRPQVLLDTQYF.

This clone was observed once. The CDR3 region has the DNA TGTGCCAGGCTTCCCCTTCAGGGGGATCCCAACTATGGCTACACCTTC. Translating gives CARLPLQGDPNYGYTF. The chain joins TRBV2 to TRBJ1-2, with 7 bases fitting TRBD1. The J segment lost 2 bases and the V segment lost 9 bases, leaving 15 bases of the junction unmatched. Per the germline V gene, CDR1 is SNHLY and CDR2 is FYNNEI. The CDR3 extends over 16 amino acids.

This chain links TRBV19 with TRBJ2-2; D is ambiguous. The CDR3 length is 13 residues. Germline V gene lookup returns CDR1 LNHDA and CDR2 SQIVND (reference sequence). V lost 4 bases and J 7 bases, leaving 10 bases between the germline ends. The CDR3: CASSSLGGGELFF. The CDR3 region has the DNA TGTGCCAGTAGTAGCCTAGGCGGCGGGGAGCTGTTTTTT. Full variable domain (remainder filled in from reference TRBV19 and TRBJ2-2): DGGITQSPKYLFRKEGQNVTLSCEQNLNHDAMYWYRQDPGQGLRLIYYSQIVNDFQKGDIAEGYSVSREKKESFPLTVTSAQKNPTAFYLCASSSLGGGELFFGEGSRLTVL.

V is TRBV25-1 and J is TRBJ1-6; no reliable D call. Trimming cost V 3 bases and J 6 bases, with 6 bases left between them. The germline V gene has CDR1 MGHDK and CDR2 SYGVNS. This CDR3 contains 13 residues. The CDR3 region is CASSDGLNSPLHF. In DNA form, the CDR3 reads TGTGCCAGCAGTGATGGCCTTAATTCACCCCTCCACTTT. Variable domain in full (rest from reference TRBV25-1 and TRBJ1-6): EADIYQTPRYLVIGTGKKITLECSQTMGHDKMYWYQQDPGMELHLIHYSYGVNSTEKGDLSSESTVSRIRTEHFPLTLESARPSHTSQYLCASSDGLNSPLHFGNGTRLTVT.

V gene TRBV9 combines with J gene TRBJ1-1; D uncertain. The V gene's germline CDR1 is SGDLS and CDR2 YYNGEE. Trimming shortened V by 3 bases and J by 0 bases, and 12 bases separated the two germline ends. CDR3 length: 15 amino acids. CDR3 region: CASSALERLNTEAFF. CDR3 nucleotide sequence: TGTGCCAGCAGCGCCCTCGAGAGACTGAACACTGAAGCTTTCTTT.

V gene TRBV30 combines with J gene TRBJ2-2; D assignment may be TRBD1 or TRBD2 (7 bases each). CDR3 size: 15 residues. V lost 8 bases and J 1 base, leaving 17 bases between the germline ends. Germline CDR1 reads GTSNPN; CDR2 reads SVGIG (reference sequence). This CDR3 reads CARQGLLQNTGELFF. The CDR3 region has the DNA TGTGCCAGACAGGGACTACTTCAGAACACCGGGGAGCTGTTTTTT.

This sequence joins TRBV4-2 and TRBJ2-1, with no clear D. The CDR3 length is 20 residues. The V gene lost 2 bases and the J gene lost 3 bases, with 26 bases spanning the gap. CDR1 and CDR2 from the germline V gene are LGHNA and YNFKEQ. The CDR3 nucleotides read TGTGCCAGCAGCCAACTTTATGACTTCGTTCGATCTCCGGGCTACAATGAGCAGTTCTTC. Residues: CASSQLYDFVRSPGYNEQFF.

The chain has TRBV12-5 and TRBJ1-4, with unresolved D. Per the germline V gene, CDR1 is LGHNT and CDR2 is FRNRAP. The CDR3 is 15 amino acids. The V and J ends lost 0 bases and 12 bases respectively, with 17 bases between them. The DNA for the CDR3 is TGTGCTAGTGGTTTGGTCGTCCGGGAGGCCCCGGAACTGTTTTTT. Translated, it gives CASGLVVREAPELFF.

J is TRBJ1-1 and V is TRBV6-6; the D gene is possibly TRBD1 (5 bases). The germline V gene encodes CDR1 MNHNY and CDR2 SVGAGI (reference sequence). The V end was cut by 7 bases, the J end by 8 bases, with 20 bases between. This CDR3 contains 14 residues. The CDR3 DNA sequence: TGTGCCAGCACCAATAAAGGGGTGAACGGGGAAGCTTTCTTT. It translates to CASTNKGVNGEAFF.

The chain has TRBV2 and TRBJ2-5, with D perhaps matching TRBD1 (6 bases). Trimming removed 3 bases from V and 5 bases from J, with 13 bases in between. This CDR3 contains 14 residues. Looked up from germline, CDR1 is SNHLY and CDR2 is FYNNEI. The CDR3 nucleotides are TGTGCCAGCAGTGACCTTTCAAGGGGGGAGACCCAGTACTTC. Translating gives CASSDLSRGETQYF.

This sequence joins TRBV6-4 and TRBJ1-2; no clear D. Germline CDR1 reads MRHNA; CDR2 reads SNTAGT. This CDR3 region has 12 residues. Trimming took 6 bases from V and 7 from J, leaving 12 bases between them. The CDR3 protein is CASRGSAAGYTF. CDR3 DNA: TGTGCCAGCAGGGGGTCAGCCGCTGGCTACACCTTC.

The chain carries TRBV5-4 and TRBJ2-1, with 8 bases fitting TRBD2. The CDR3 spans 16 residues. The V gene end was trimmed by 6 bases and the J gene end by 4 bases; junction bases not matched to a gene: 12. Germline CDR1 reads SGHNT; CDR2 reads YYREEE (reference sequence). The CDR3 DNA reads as TGTGCCAGCACCCCCGGGGGTAGCGGGACATACAATGAGCAGTTCTTC. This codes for CASTPGGSGTYNEQFF.

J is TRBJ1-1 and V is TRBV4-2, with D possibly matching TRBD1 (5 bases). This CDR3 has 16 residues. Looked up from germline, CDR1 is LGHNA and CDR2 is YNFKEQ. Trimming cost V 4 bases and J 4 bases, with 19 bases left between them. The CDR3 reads CASSPGVGAVGTEAFF. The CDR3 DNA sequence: TGTGCCAGCAGCCCGGGAGTTGGGGCTGTTGGCACTGAAGCTTTCTTT.

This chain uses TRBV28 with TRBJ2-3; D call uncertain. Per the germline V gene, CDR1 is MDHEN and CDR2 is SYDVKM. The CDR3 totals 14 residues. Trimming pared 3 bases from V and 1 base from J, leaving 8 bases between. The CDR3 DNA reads TGTGCCAGCAGTTTTTGGAGAGGCACAGATACGCAGTATTTT. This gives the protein CASSFWRGTDTQYF.

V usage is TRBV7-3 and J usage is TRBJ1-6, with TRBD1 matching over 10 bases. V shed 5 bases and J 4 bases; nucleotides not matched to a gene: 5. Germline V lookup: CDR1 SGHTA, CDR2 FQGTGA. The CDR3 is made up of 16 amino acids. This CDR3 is CASSPLGQGYNSPLHF. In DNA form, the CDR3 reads TGTGCCAGCAGCCCATTGGGACAGGGGTATAATTCACCCCTCCACTTT.